This TCR beta chain was profiled in a study of cytomegalovirus exposure and HLA in healthy donors. Repertoires were generated with immunoSEQ multiplex PCR, while TCRdb's copy carries only in-frame clones and drops some. The sample yields 150,000 to 200,000 clones, approximately 88% seen once. The donors were part of the validation cohort, which consisted of about 120 subjects and was separate from the first cohort of 666 subjects. Study observations and caveats: Cytomegalovirus association was listed for about 180 TCR beta chains. High specificity and sensitivity for cytomegalovirus status were reported for the classifier.

In regard to this clone: Its cognate antigen is unknown.

Germline CDR1 reads LGHNA; CDR2 reads YNFKEQ. The V segment lost 4 bases and the J segment 6 bases; nucleotides outside the gene matches: 12. The CDR3 totals 17 residues. Sequences were obtained from PBMCs. The receptor comes from a man younger than 30 in good health and CMV-seropositive. The rearrangement uses TRBV4-2 and TRBJ2-3; 11 bases map to TRBD2. Written as DNA, the CDR3 is TGTGCCAGCAGCCCAGATCCACTAGCGGGAGTCCCGGATACGCAGTATTTT. Its protein is CASSPDPLAGVPDTQYF.